This section outlines one T cell receptor beta chain sequence together with its context. Its matching antigen is unknown. The CDR3 has 14 residues. Germline V gene data show CDR1 as GTSNPN and CDR2 as SVGIG (reference sequence). J lost 8 bases, V lost 6 bases, and 12 bases had no gene match. These data originate in a study of cytomegalovirus exposure and HLA in healthy donors. Study-wide findings and caveats: The Asian-associated ancestry cluster reportedly had fewer N-insertions than the roughly 720-donor mean in a later analysis. It was reported that TCR beta sequences correctly inferred the HLA-A and HLA-B alleles for most subjects. HLA allele associations emerged for 16,951 TCR beta sequences in a later analysis, at 0.05 false discovery rate.

PCR amplification relied on 60 Vbeta primers (plus 13 Jbeta primers). Clones were sequenced by immunoSEQ multiplex PCR, and TCRdb holds only the in-frame ones, with some missing. The data hold 250,000 or so clones, with approximately 91% observed a single time. Sequenced input: PBMCs. The clonotype originates from a girl aged 2 to 10 in good health and CMV-seronegative. The V and J genes are TRBV30 and TRBJ1-4; 7 bases map to TRBD1. The CDR3 DNA reads TGTGCCTGCACAAATCAGGGGGTGAGGGAAAAACTGTTTTTT. Translating it yields CACTNQGVREKLFF.